The source of this T cell receptor beta chain is a study of blood T cell repertoires in COVID-19. Sequencing was performed with immunoSEQ multiplex PCR; in TCRdb, only in-frame clones are kept and a portion is missing. This table holds around 250,000 clones, about 89% found once. Trimming left V 5 bases short and J 2 bases short, with 15 bases between. The germline gives CDR1 SGHAT, CDR2 FQDESV (reference sequence). This CDR3 spans 15 amino acids. The sample was peripheral blood. This chain links TRBV11-1 with TRBJ1-2; possible D gene TRBD1, 5 bases. This TCR was sampled from a woman aged 60-75 years who had recovered from COVID-19. The CDR3 loop is CASSPPGGRNYGYTF. CDR3 DNA: TGTGCCAGCAGCCCTCCCGGGGGAAGAAACTATGGCTACACCTTC. Together with reference TRBV11-1 and TRBJ1-2, the CDR3 gives the full variable domain: EAEVAQSPRYKITEKSQAVAFWCDPISGHATLYWYRQILGQGPELLVQFQDESVVDDSQLPKDRFSAERLKGVDSTLKIQPAELGDSAMYLCASSPPGGRNYGYTFGSGTRLTVV.